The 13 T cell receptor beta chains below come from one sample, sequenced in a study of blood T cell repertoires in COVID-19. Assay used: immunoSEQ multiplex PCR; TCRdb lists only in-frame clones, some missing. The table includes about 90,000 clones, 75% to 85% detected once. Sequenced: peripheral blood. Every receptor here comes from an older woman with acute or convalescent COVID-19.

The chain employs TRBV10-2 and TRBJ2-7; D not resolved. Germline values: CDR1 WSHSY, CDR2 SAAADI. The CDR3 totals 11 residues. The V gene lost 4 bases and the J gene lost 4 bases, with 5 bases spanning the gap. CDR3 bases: TGCGCCAGCAGTGCTCTTTACGAGCAGTACTTC. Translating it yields CASSALYEQYF.

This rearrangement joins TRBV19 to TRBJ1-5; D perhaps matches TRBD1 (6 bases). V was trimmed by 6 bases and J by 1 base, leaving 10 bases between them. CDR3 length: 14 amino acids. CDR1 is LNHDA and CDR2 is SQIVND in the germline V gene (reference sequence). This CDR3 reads CASSQGTSNQPQHF. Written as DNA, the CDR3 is TGTGCCAGTAGCCAGGGGACGAGCAATCAGCCCCAGCATTTT.

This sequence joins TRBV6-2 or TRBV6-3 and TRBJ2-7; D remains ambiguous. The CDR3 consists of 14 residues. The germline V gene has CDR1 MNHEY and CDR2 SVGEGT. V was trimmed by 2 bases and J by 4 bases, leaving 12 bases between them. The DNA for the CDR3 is TGTGCCAGCAGTTACCGCGAGAAACCTTACGAGCAGTACTTC. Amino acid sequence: CASSYREKPYEQYF.

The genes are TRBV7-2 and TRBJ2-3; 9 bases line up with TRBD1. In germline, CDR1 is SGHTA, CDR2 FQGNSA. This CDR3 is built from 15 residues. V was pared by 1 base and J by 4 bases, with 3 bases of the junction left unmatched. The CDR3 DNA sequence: TGTGCCAGCAGCTTAGACAGGGGGCGGTCAGATACGCAGTATTTT. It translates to CASSLDRGRSDTQYF.

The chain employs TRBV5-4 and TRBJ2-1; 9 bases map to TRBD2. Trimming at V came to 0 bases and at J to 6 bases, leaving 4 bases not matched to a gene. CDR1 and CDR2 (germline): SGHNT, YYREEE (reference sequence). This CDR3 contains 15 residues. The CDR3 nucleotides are TGTGCCAGCAGCTTGGGGCGGGGGGGCCCCAATGAGCAGTTCTTC. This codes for CASSLGRGGPNEQFF.

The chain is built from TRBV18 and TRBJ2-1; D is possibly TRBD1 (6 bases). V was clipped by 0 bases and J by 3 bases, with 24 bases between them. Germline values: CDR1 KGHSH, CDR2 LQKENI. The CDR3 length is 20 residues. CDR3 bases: TGTGCCAGCTCACCACCTGCTGGGGGCGCTTCGCCCACTCACTACAATGAGCAGTTCTTC. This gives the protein CASSPPAGGASPTHYNEQFF.

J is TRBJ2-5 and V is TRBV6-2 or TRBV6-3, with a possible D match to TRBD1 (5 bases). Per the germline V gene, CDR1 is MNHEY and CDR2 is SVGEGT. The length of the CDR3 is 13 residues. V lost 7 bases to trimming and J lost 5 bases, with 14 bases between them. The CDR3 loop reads CASTPQGWETQYF. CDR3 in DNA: TGTGCCAGCACCCCTCAGGGTTGGGAGACCCAGTACTTC.

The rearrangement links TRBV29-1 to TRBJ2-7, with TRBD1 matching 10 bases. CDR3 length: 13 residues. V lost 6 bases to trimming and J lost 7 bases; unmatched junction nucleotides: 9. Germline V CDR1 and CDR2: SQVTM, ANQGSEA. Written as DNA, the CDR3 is TGCAGCGTCACCGGGACAGGGGCTGGAGAGCAGTACTTC. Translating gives CSVTGTGAGEQYF.

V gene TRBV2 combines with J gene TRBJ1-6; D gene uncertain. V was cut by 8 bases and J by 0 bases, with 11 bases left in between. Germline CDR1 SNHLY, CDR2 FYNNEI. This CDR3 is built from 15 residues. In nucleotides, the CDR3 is TGTGCCAGCCTGAGGCCGAGCTCCTATAATTCACCCCTCCACTTT. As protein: CASLRPSSYNSPLHF.

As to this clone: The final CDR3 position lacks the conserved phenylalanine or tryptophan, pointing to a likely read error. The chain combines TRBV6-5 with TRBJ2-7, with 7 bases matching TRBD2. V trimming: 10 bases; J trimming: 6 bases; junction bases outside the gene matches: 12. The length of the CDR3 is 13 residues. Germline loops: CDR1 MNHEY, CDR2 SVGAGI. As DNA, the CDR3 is TGTGCCACTATGGGACTCCCGGGGGGCGAGCAGTACCTC. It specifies CATMGLPGGEQYL.

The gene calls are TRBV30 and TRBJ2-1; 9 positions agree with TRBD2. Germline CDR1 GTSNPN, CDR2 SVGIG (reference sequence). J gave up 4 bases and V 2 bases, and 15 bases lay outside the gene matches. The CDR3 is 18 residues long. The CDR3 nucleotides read TGTGCCTGGAGTATGGTAGCGGGGGCCCCCCTCAAATACAATGAGCAGTTCTTC. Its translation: CAWSMVAGAPLKYNEQFF.

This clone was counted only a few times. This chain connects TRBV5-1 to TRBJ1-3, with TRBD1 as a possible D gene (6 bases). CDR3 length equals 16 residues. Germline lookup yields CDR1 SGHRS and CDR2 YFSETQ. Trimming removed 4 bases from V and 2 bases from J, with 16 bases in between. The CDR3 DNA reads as TGCGCCAGCAGCCCGAAACCGACAGGCACTGGAAACACCATATATTTT. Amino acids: CASSPKPTGTGNTIYF.

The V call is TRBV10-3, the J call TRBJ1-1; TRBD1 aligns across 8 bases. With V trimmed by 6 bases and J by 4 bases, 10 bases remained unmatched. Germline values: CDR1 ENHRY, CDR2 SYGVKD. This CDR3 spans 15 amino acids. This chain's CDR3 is CAIRLGQGAGTEAFF. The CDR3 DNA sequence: TGTGCCATCAGGTTGGGCCAGGGGGCAGGCACTGAAGCTTTCTTT.